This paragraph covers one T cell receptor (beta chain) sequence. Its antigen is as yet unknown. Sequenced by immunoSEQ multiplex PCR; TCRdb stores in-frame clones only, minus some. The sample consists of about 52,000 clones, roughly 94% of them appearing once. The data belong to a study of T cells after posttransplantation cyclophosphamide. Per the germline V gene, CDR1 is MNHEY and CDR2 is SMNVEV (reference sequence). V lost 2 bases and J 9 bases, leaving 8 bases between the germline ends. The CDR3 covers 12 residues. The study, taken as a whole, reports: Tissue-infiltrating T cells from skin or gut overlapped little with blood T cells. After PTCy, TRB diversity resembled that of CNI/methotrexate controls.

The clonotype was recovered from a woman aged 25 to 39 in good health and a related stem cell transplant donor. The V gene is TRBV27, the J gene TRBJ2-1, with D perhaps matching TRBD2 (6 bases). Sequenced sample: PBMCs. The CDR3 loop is CASSLRAGEQFF. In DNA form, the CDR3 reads TGTGCCAGCAGTTTAAGAGCGGGTGAGCAGTTCTTC.